A selection of T cell receptor beta chains follows, all from one sample in a study of blood T cell repertoires in COVID-19. Libraries were prepared by immunoSEQ multiplex PCR; TCRdb keeps only in-frame clonotypes and omits some of them. The sample contains some 260,000 clones, around 90% of which appear only once. Sequenced: peripheral blood. The origin of the receptors is a woman in her twenties or thirties with acute or convalescent COVID-19. Each CDR3 is given with its conserved first and last residue. The order of the fields is V gene, clone size, J gene, D gene, CDR3 protein, CDR3 DNA. D genes are given only for firm matches. Expanded clones get a size class; other rows say once, few or many, or leave the size out.

TRBV7-2	-	TRBJ2-3	TRBD2	CASSLAAGGISTDTQYF	TGTGCCAGCAGCTTAGCGGCGGGAGGAATCAGCACAGATACGCAGTATTTT
TRBV10-3	-	TRBJ2-3	-	CAISEDQRGTDTQYF	TGTGCCATCAGTGAGGATCAGCGGGGCACAGATACGCAGTATTTT
TRBV30	-	TRBJ1-1	-	CAWTIGRGTEAFF	TGTGCCTGGACGATAGGCAGGGGTACTGAAGCTTTCTTT
TRBV19	once	TRBJ1-4	-	CASSIGGTANEKLFF	TGTGCCAGTAGTATCGGAGGGACCGCGAATGAAAAACTGTTTTTT
TRBV7-8	-	TRBJ1-1	-	CASSLVRGTEAFF	TGTGCCAGCAGCTTAGTCCGGGGCACTGAAGCTTTCTTT
TRBV6-6	-	TRBJ1-4	-	CASSYSGRVGEKLFF	TGTGCCAGCAGTTACTCGGGCAGGGTTGGTGAAAAACTGTTTTTT
TRBV7-2	-	TRBJ1-1	-	CASSSTGTTEAFF	TGTGCCAGCAGCTCTACAGGGACCACTGAAGCTTTCTTT
TRBV7-6	-	TRBJ2-3	TRBD2	CASSLLAGQSTDTQYF	TGTGCCAGCAGCTTATTAGCGGGACAAAGCACAGATACGCAGTATTTT
TRBV5-1	-	TRBJ2-3	TRBD2	CASSLAEAGNTDTQYF	TGCGCCAGCAGCTTGGCCGAAGCGGGAAACACAGATACGCAGTATTTT
TRBV12-2	-	TRBJ2-2	-	CAGASGMAGELFF	TGTGCAGGGGCTAGCGGGATGGCCGGGGAGCTGTTTTTT
TRBV7-9	-	TRBJ2-2	-	CASRFSVVGELFF	TGTGCCAGCAGGTTTAGCGTCGTCGGGGAGCTGTTTTTT
TRBV19	-	TRBJ2-1	-	CASSILAGHYNEQFF	TGTGCCAGTAGTATCTTGGCAGGCCACTACAATGAGCAGTTCTTC
TRBV3-1/TRBV3-2	few	TRBJ2-3	-	CASSSTASTDTQYF	TGTGCCAGCAGCTCTACTGCTAGCACAGATACGCAGTATTTT
TRBV3-1/TRBV3-2	-	TRBJ2-7	-	CASSPGSYEQYF	TGTGCCAGCAGCCCCGGGTCCTACGAGCAGTACTTC
TRBV5-3	-	TRBJ2-2	-	CAAYSERNTGELFF	TGTGCCGCCTACTCGGAGAGGAACACCGGGGAGCTGTTTTTT
TRBV14	-	TRBJ2-2	-	CASSQDLGADYTGELFF	TGTGCCAGCAGCCAAGATCTGGGAGCGGACTACACCGGGGAGCTGTTTTTT
TRBV4-1	-	TRBJ1-5	TRBD1	CASSREGTGAHQPQHF	TGCGCCAGCAGCCGAGAGGGGACAGGGGCTCATCAGCCCCAGCATTTT
TRBV30	-	TRBJ2-7	-	CAWSTGQRSYEQYF	TGTGCCTGGAGTACCGGACAGCGCTCCTACGAGCAGTACTTC
TRBV19	-	TRBJ1-5	TRBD1	CASSITWTGGNSNQPQHF	TGTGCCAGTAGTATTACATGGACAGGGGGAAATAGCAATCAGCCCCAGCATTTT
TRBV6-5	-	TRBJ1-2	TRBD1	CASRGTAYYGYTF	TGTGCCAGCAGAGGGACAGCCTACTATGGCTACACCTTC
TRBV19	-	TRBJ1-6	TRBD1	CASSPDRGSYNSPLHF	TGTGCCAGTAGCCCTGACAGGGGTTCCTATAATTCACCCCTCCACTTT
TRBV14	few	TRBJ2-2	-	CASRQQGIGELFF	TGTGCCAGCAGACAACAGGGTATCGGGGAGCTGTTTTTT
TRBV19	-	TRBJ2-1	TRBD1	CASSIGGQGFF	TGTGCCAGTAGTATAGGGGGACAGGGGTTCTTC
TRBV21-1	-	TRBJ1-1	-	CASSKAPGQEAFF	TGTGCCAGCAGCAAAGCACCGGGACAGGAAGCTTTCTTT
TRBV19	once	TRBJ2-1	TRBD2	CASSPRGGLATNEQFF	TGTGCCAGTAGTCCCCGAGGGGGACTAGCGACCAATGAGCAGTTCTTC
TRBV5-4	-	TRBJ2-2	TRBD1	CASNEAGGNTGELFF	TGTGCCAGCAACGAGGCAGGGGGGAACACCGGGGAGCTGTTTTTT
TRBV29-1	once	TRBJ1-2	-	CSVRDNGYTF	TGCAGCGTTCGGGACAACGGCTACACCTTC
TRBV5-5	few	TRBJ1-3	-	CASSPETGNSGNTIYF	TGTGCCAGCAGCCCCGAGACAGGAAACTCTGGAAACACCATATATTTT
TRBV27	-	TRBJ2-2	-	CASSFIGATGELFF	TGTGCCAGCAGTTTTATAGGGGCCACCGGGGAGCTGTTTTTT
TRBV7-9	-	TRBJ1-6	-	CASSLAGSSPLHF	TGTGCCAGCAGCCTAGCAGGGAGCTCACCCCTCCACTTT
TRBV4-3	-	TRBJ2-3	-	CASSQGAGYTDTQYF	TGCGCCAGCAGCCAGGGGGCCGGGTACACAGATACGCAGTATTTT
TRBV2	-	TRBJ2-7	-	CATMDRYSYEQYF	TGTGCCACTATGGACAGATACTCCTACGAGCAGTACTTC
TRBV19	-	TRBJ1-5	-	CASSIFDRSNQPQHF	TGTGCCAGTAGTATTTTCGACAGAAGCAATCAGCCCCAGCATTTT